These 24 T cell receptor beta chains were sequenced from one sample in a study of tumor-infiltrating lymphocytes in primary liver carcinoma. Priming with a constant-region primer yielded TCR beta cDNA from 400 to 550 ng total RNA. Investigators got TCR beta libraries out of three nested multiplex PCR rounds, done with slightly modified ARM-PCR. Primers for the first two PCR rounds were TRBV1-TRBV30 forward primers and a C-beta reverse primer (about 9 cycles per round). TCRdb ran MiXCR on the multiplex PCR reads and lists one entry per CDR3 protein. The sample has tens of thousands of distinct CDR3 sequences, approximately 72% seen once. RNA and DNA were co-extracted from about 19-30 mg of unsorted bulk tissue. Source material: liver tumor tissue from sampling region 1. The subset is: tumor region T1, superior pole. The receptor source for this set is a man between 40 and 49 years old with primary liver carcinoma and hepatitis B virus infection.

Concerning this clonotype itself: Here the CDR3 omits its conserved ending phenylalanine or tryptophan, so a read error is the likely source. This sequence joins TRBV10-3 and TRBJ1-1; no definite D call. The germline V gene has CDR1 ENHRY and CDR2 SYGVKD. With 9 bases removed from V and 1 base from J, the gap between germline ends came to 18 bases. The CDR3 contains 15 residues. This CDR3 is CAIVEPGWQNTEAFC. Written as DNA, the CDR3 is TGTGCCATTGTTGAACCGGGATGGCAGAACACTGAAGCTTTCTGT.

This clonotype was seen a handful of times. The junction does not match germline at one end; this may be a read error. The chain couples TRBV11-2 to TRBJ2-7; TRBD2 matches at 11 bases. CDR1 is SGHAT, CDR2 FQNNGV, per germline. The CDR3 contains 18 residues. CDR3 residues: CASSLSVGVAGGGYEQYF. DNA of the CDR3: TGTGCCAGCAGCTTATCCGTCGGAGTAGCGGGAGGGGGGTACGAACAGTACTTC.

Details on this clonotype: The conserved phenylalanine or tryptophan normally closing the CDR3 is absent here, so this likely arose from a read error. The chain is built from TRBV6-5 and TRBJ2-1; D remains ambiguous. Germline V CDR1 and CDR2: MNHEY, SVGAGI. This CDR3 is 13 amino acids long. The CDR3 nucleotides read TGTGGCAGCAGGACCACTATCAACAATGAGCAGTTCTTA. Translated, it gives CGSRTTINNEQFL.

At least ten counts were recorded for this clonotype. V gene TRBV7-8 combines with J gene TRBJ2-7, with 9 positions matching TRBD2. Germline trimming cut 1 base from V and 0 bases from J; bases unmatched to any gene: 4. This CDR3 has 16 residues. Germline V gene data show CDR1 as SGHVS and CDR2 as FQNEAQ. CDR3 bases: TGTGCCAGCAGCTTAGAACTAGCGGGTAACTCCTACGAGCAGTACTTC. As protein: CASSLELAGNSYEQYF.

This clonotype showed up just a few times. This sequence joins TRBV7-3 and TRBJ2-3, with 12 positions matching TRBD2. The V gene end was trimmed by 5 bases and the J gene end by 4 bases; junction bases not matched to a gene: 4. This CDR3 comprises 15 residues. Germline V gene data show CDR1 as SGHTA and CDR2 as FQGTGA. The CDR3 is CASSPLAGGADTQYF. The CDR3 DNA follows: TGTGCCAGCAGCCCTCTAGCGGGGGGGGCAGATACGCAGTATTTT.

Comment on this clonotype: This CDR3 is missing its conserved last phenylalanine or tryptophan, likely due to a read error. The gene calls are TRBV6-1 and TRBJ1-1, with D uncertain. This CDR3 has 12 amino acids. Germline lookup yields CDR1 MNHNS and CDR2 SASEGT. In nucleotides, the CDR3 is TGCGCCAGCAGTGAAGTAGGAGACGGAGCTTTCTAT. This translates into CASSEVGDGAFY.

This chain links TRBV10-1 with TRBJ2-1; TRBD1 aligns across 9 bases. The CDR3 spans 14 residues. Germline CDR1 is WNHNN and CDR2 is SYGVQD (reference sequence). Trimming at V came to 7 bases and at J to 7 bases, leaving 8 bases not matched to a gene. The CDR3 nucleotides read TGCGCCAGCAATGAATGGGACAGGGCTAATGAGCAGTTCTTC. Encoded protein: CASNEWDRANEQFF.

J is TRBJ2-1 and V is TRBV29-1; 10 bases match TRBD2. CDR3 length: 14 residues. Germline V CDR1 and CDR2: SQVTM, ANQGSEA. CDR3 protein: CSVSSGGGSDEQFF. The CDR3 DNA sequence: TGCAGTGTTTCGAGCGGGGGGGGGAGTGATGAGCAGTTCTTC.

This chain uses TRBV7-3 with TRBJ2-7, with TRBD1 matching over 9 bases. Germline lookup yields CDR1 SGHTA and CDR2 FQGTGA. CDR3 size: 14 residues. Germline trimming cut 5 bases from V and 3 bases from J; bases unmatched to any gene: 5. The DNA for the CDR3 is TGTGCCAGCAGCCCAGGACAGGGGAACTACGAGCAGTACTTC. The encoded protein is CASSPGQGNYEQYF. Together with reference TRBV7-3 and TRBJ2-7, the CDR3 gives the full variable domain: GAGVSQTPSNKVTEKGKYVELRCDPISGHTALYWYRQSLGQGPEFLIYFQGTGAADDSGLPNDRFFAVRPEGSVSTLKIQRTERGDSAVYLCASSPGQGNYEQYFGPGTRLTVT.

This clonotype has at least ten counts. The chain carries TRBV13 and TRBJ2-1, with D maybe TRBD2 (5 bases). This CDR3 region has 17 residues. In germline, CDR1 is PRHDT, CDR2 FYEKMQ (reference sequence). V was trimmed by 0 bases and J by 1 base, leaving 13 bases between them. The CDR3 nucleotides are TGTGCCAGCAGCTTAGGTGGAGGCAGAAGGTCCTACAATGAGCAGTTCTTC. It yields the protein CASSLGGGRRSYNEQFF.

This clonotype was recorded at least ten times. V gene TRBV7-9 combines with J gene TRBJ2-7; D may be TRBD1 or TRBD2 (5 bases each). With 5 bases removed from V and 2 bases from J, the gap between germline ends came to 10 bases. This CDR3 spans 13 amino acids. In germline, CDR1 is SEHNR, CDR2 FQNEAQ (reference sequence). CDR3: CASSRDAAYEQYF. The CDR3 coding sequence is TGTGCCAGCAGCCGGGACGCCGCCTACGAGCAGTACTTC.

As concerns this clonotype: A read error may account for a junction end that differs from germline. J is TRBJ1-2 and V is TRBV11-2; the D is unclear. This CDR3 has 13 residues. Germline V gene data show CDR1 as SGHAT and CDR2 as FQNNGV. This CDR3 is CASSRDRNYAYTF. For the CDR3, the DNA is TGCGCCAGCAGCCGGGATCGGAACTATGCCTACACCTTC.

This clonotype was counted a few times. A junction end diverges from the germline sequence, so it may reflect a read error. The chain links TRBV11-2 to TRBJ2-5; the D gene is possibly TRBD2 (5 bases). CDR1 is SGHAT, CDR2 FQNNGV, per germline. The CDR3 covers 13 residues. DNA of the CDR3: TGTACCAGCAGCTCGGACTTTCAAGAGACCCAGTACTTC. The encoded protein is CTSSSDFQETQYF. Based on the CDR3 plus reference TRBV11-2 and TRBJ2-5, the full variable domain is EAGVAQSPRYKIIEKRQSVAFWCNPISGHATLYWYQQILGQGPKLLIQFQNNGVVDDSQLPKDRFSAERLKGVDSTLKIQPAKLEDSAVYLCTSSSDFQETQYFGPGTRLLVL.

Remarks on this clonotype: An end of the junction does not agree with germline; a read error may underlie this. The chain employs TRBV4-1 and TRBJ2-7, with TRBD2 identical over 7 bases. The CDR3 extends over 17 amino acids. Germline V gene sequence: CDR1 MGHRA, CDR2 YSYEKL. CDR3 coding DNA: TGCGCTAGCACCCTCACTAGCGTGTACTCTTCCATCTACGAGCAGTACTTC. Translating it yields CASTLTSVYSSIYEQYF.

With regard to this clonotype: The CDR3 does not close with the conserved phenylalanine or tryptophan, likely indicating a read error. This chain uses TRBV28 with TRBJ1-1; 7 bases agree with TRBD1. Per germline, CDR1 MDHEN and CDR2 SYDVKM. The CDR3 is made up of 13 amino acids. The CDR3, as DNA: TGTGCCAGCACTTTATCCCAAACAGGGGCGGCTTTCTAT. Encoded protein: CASTLSQTGAAFY.

About this clonotype: Without the conserved terminal phenylalanine or tryptophan, this CDR3 likely stems from a read error. This chain links TRBV18 with TRBJ1-1; D not resolved. The V gene's germline CDR1 is KGHSH and CDR2 LQKENI. The CDR3 is 14 amino acids. Trimming shortened V by 0 bases and J by 2 bases, and 7 bases separated the two germline ends. The CDR3 protein is CASSPPLGNTEAFS. The DNA of the CDR3 is TGTGCCAGCTCACCACCCCTCGGAAACACTGAAGCTTTCTCT.

This chain uses TRBV29-1 with TRBJ1-5; maybe TRBD1 (5 bases). Near its end, the DNA agrees better with TRBJ2-3, so the J call may be wrong. CDR3 length equals 11 residues. Per the germline V gene, CDR1 is SQVTM and CDR2 is ANQGSEA. The CDR3 nucleotides are TGCAGCGTTGATACGGTACAGGCTCAGTATTTT. Encoded protein: CSVDTVQAQYF.

A word on this clonotype: In this CDR3 the conserved last residue, phenylalanine or tryptophan, is missing, so a read error is likely. The chain recombines TRBV4-1 with TRBJ2-5, with unresolved D. Germline V lookup: CDR1 MGHRA, CDR2 YSYEKL. The CDR3 has 14 amino acids. The CDR3 DNA reads as TGCACCAGCAGCCAAGACCCTTCAACTGGGGCCCAGTACCTC. Amino acids: CTSSQDPSTGAQYL.

With regard to this clonotype: A junction end diverges from the germline sequence, so it may reflect a read error. V usage is TRBV7-2 and J usage is TRBJ2-2; 8 positions agree with TRBD2. Germline lookup yields CDR1 SGHTA and CDR2 FQGNSA. CDR3 size: 18 residues. The CDR3 spells CANSLKREILEWTGGLFF. The DNA of the CDR3 is TGTGCCAACAGCTTAAAGCGGGAGATTCTCGAGTGGACCGGGGGGCTGTTTTTT.

Note on this clonotype: A read error may account for a junction end that differs from germline. The rearrangement links TRBV12-3 or TRBV12-4 to TRBJ2-6, with TRBD1 matching 7 bases. This CDR3 region has 17 residues. CDR3 residues: CASSLTGQTSGANFLTF. CDR3 nucleotides: TGTGCCAGCAGTTTAACGGGACAGACCTCCGGGGCCAACTTCCTGACTTTC.

A remark on this clonotype: A read error may explain this, as a much larger clone is one base away. The chain employs TRBV6-5 and TRBJ2-1, with D possibly being TRBD2 (5 bases). Germline loops: CDR1 MNHEY, CDR2 SVGAGI. Trimming removed 7 bases at V and 5 bases at J, with 12 bases between. The CDR3 has 13 residues. As DNA, the CDR3 is TGTGCCAGCACCTCTGCCGGGGACAATGAGCAGTTCTTC. Translating gives CASTSAGDNEQFF.

J is TRBJ2-7 and V is TRBV29-1; unclear D gene. Germline V gene data show CDR1 as SQVTM and CDR2 as ANQGSEA. V was clipped by 7 bases and J by 2 bases, with 15 bases between them. CDR3 length: 13 residues. The CDR3 sequence: CSAGVLGPYEQYF. In DNA form, the CDR3 reads TGCAGCGCCGGAGTCCTTGGCCCCTACGAGCAGTACTTC.

As for this clonotype: One end of the junction varies from germline; a read error may be responsible. The chain has TRBV7-9 and TRBJ2-7; D perhaps matches TRBD1 (6 bases). From germline, CDR1 is SEHNR and CDR2 FQNEAQ (reference sequence). This CDR3 spans 15 amino acids. CDR3 protein: CASSRAASGTYEQYF. The CDR3 nucleotides read TGTGCCAGCAGTAGAGCAGCGAGTGGGACATACGAACAGTACTTC.

On this clonotype itself: A read error may produce the germline difference seen at one junction end. The chain carries TRBV4-1 and TRBJ2-1; D is undetermined. Germline V gene sequence: CDR1 MGHRA, CDR2 YSYEKL. The CDR3 runs to 12 residues. CDR3 residues: CASNQTPNEQSF. CDR3 DNA: TGCGCCAGCAACCAGACACCAAATGAGCAGTCCTTC.